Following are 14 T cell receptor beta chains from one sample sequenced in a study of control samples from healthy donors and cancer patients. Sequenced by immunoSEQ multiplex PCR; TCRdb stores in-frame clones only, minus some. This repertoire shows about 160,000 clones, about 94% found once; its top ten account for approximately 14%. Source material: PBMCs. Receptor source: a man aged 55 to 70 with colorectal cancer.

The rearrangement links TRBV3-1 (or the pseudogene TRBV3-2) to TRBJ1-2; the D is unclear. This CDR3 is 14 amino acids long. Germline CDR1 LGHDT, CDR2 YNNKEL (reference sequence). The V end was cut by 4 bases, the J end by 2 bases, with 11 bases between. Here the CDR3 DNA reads TGTGCCAGCAGCCCCAGCACAAACAACTATGGCTACACCTTC. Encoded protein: CASSPSTNNYGYTF.

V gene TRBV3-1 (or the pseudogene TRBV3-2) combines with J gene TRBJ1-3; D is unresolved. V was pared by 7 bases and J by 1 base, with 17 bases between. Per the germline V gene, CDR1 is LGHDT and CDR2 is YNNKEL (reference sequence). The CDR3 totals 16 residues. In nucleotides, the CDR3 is TGTGCCAGCACCCCCGGGCAGAAGCTTTCTGGAAACACCATATATTTT. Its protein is CASTPGQKLSGNTIYF.

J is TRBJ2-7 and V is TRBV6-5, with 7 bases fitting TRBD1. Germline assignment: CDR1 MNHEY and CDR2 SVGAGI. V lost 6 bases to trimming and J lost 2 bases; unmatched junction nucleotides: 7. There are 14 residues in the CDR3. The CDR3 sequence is CASRPRGITYEQYF. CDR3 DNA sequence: TGTGCCAGCAGGCCCAGGGGGATCACCTACGAGCAGTACTTC.

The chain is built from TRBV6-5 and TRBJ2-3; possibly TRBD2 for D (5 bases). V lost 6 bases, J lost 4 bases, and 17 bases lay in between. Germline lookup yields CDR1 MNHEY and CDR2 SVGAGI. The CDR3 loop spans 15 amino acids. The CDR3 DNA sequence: TGTGCCAGCAGCGGGGATTCCGATACCGCAGATACGCAGTATTTT. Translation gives CASSGDSDTADTQYF.

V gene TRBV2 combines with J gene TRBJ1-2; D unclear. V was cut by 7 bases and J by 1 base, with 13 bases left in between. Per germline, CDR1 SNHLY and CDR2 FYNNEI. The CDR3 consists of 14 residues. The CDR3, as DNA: TGTGCCAGCACCATGACATTTCTTAACTATGGCTACACCTTC. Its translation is CASTMTFLNYGYTF. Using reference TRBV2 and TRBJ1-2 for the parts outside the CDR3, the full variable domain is EPEVTQTPSHQVTQMGQEVILRCVPISNHLYFYWYRQILGQKVEFLVSFYNNEISEKSEIFDDQFSVERPDGSNFTLKIRSTKLEDSAMYFCASTMTFLNYGYTFGSGTRLTVV.

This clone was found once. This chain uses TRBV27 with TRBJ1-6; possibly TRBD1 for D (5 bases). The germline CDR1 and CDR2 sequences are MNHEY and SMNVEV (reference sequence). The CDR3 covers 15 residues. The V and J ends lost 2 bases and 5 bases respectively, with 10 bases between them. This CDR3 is CASSLEGRDNSPLHF. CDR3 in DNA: TGTGCCAGCAGTTTAGAGGGACGGGATAATTCACCCCTCCACTTT.

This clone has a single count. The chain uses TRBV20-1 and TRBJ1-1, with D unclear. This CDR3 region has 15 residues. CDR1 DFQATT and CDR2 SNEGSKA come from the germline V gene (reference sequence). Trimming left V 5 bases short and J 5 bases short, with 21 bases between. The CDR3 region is CSARDPGTEGTEAFF. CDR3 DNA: TGCAGTGCTCGTGATCCGGGAACTGAGGGTACTGAAGCTTTCTTT.

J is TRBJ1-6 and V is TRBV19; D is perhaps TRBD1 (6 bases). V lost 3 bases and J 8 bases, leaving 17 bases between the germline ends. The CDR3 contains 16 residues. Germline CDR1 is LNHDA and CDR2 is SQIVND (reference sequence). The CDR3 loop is CASSIWGRRRDSPLHF. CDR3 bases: TGTGCCAGTAGTATTTGGGGGCGCCGAAGGGATTCACCCCTCCACTTT. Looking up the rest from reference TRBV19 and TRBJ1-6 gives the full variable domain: DGGITQSPKYLFRKEGQNVTLSCEQNLNHDAMYWYRQDPGQGLRLIYYSQIVNDFQKGDIAEGYSVSREKKESFPLTVTSAQKNPTAFYLCASSIWGRRRDSPLHFGNGTRLTVT.

The CDR3 DNA sequence: TGTGCCAGCAGCCCCTCAATGGGGGTCTCAGCCATATATTTT. Residues: CASSPSMGVSAIYF. This chain uses TRBV6-5 with TRBJ1-3; D perhaps matches TRBD1 (5 bases). Trimming cost V 6 bases and J 11 bases, with 20 bases left between them. Germline V gene lookup returns CDR1 MNHEY and CDR2 SVGAGI. The CDR3 consists of 14 residues.

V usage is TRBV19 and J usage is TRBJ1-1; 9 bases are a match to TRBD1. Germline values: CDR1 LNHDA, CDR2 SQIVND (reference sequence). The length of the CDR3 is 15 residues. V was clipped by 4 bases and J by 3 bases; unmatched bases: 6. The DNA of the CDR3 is TGTGCCAGTAGTAACCGCCGGGACAGGGACACTGAAGCTTTCTTT. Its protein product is CASSNRRDRDTEAFF.

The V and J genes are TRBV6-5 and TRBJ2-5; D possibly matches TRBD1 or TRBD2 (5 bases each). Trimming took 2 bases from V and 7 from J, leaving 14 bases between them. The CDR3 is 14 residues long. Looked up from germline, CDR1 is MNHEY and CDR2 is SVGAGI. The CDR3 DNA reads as TGTGCCAGCAGTTACCCTCCCGGGACCGGGACCCAGTACTTC. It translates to CASSYPPGTGTQYF.

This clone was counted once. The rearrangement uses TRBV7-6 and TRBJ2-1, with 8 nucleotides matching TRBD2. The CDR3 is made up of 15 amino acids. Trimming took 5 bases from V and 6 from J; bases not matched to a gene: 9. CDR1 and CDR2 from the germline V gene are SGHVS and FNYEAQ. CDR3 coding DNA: TGTGCCAGCAGCCTCGGACTAGCCCCAATCAATGAGCAGTTCTTC. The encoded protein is CASSLGLAPINEQFF.

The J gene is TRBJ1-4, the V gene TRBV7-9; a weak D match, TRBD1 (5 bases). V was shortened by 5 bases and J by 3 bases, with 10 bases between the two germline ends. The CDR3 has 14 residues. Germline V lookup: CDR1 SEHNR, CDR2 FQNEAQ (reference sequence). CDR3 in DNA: TGTGCCAGCAGCGCGGGGGTAGCTAATGAAAAACTGTTTTTT. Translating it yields CASSAGVANEKLFF. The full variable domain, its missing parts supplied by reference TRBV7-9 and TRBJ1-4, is DTGVSQNPRHKITKRGQNVTFRCDPISEHNRLYWYRQTLGQGPEFLTYFQNEAQLEKSRLLSDRFSAERPKGSFSTLEIQRTEQGDSAMYLCASSAGVANEKLFFGSGTQLSVL.

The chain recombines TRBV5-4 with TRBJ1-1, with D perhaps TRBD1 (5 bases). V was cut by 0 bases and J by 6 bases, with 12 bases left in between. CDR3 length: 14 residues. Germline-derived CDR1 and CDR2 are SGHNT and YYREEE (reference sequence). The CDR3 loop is CASSLERGTSEAFF. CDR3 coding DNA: TGTGCCAGCAGCTTGGAGCGCGGGACCTCTGAAGCTTTCTTT.